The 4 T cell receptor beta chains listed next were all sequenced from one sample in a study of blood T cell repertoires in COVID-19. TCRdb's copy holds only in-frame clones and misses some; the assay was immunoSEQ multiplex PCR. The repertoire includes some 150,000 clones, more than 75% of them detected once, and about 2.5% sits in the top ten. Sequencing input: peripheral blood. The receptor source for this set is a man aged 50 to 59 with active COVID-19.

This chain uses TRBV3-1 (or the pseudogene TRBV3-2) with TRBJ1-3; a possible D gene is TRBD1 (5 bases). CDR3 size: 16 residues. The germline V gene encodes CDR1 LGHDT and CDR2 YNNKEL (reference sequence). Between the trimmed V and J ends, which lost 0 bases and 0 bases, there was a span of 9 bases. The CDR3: CASSQDSGNSGNTIYF. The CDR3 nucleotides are TGTGCCAGCAGCCAAGATTCAGGGAACTCTGGAAACACCATATATTTT.

DNA of the CDR3: TGTGCCAGTAGCCAACGGGACAGGTGGGGGGAGCAGTACTTC. Amino acid sequence: CASSQRDRWGEQYF. The chain is built from TRBV19 and TRBJ2-7, with 8 bases matching TRBD1. Germline values: CDR1 LNHDA, CDR2 SQIVND (reference sequence). With 6 bases clipped from V and 7 bases from J, the junction kept 11 bases outside the gene matches. This CDR3 comprises 14 residues.

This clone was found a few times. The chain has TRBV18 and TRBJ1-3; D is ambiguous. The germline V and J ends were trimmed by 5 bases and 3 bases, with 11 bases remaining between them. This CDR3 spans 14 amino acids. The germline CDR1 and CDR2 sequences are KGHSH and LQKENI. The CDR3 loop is CASSSELRGNTIYF. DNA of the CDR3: TGTGCCAGCTCATCGGAACTACGTGGAAACACCATATATTTT.

For the CDR3, the DNA is TGCGCCAGCAGCCATGACTCGGGAGGGACTGAAGCTTTCTTT. Amino acids: CASSHDSGGTEAFF. V usage is TRBV5-1 and J usage is TRBJ1-1, with D hard to call. CDR3 length: 14 amino acids. The V gene lost 4 bases and the J gene lost 5 bases, with 15 bases spanning the gap. CDR1 and CDR2 (germline): SGHRS, YFSETQ. Filled out from reference TRBV5-1 and TRBJ1-1, the complete variable domain reads KAGVTQTPRYLIKTRGQQVTLSCSPISGHRSVSWYQQTPGQGLQFLFEYFSETQRNKGNFPGRFSGRQFSNSRSEMNVSTLELGDSALYLCASSHDSGGTEAFFGQGTRLTVV.